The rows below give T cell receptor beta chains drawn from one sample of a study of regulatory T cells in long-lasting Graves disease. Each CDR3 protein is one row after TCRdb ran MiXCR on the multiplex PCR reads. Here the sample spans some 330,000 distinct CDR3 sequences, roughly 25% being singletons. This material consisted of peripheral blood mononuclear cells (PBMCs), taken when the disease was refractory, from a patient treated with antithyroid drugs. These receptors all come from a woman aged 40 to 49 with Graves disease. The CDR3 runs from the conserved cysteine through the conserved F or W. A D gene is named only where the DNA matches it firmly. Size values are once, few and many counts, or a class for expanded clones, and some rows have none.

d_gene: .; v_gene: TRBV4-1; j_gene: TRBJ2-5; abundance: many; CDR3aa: CASSQVQARVIETQYF; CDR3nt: TGCGCCAGCAGCCAAGTCCAGGCAAGGGTGATAGAGACCCAGTACTTC
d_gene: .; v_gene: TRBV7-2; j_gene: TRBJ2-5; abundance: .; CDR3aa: CASSLGTGSFQETQYF; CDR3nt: TGTGCCAGCAGCTTAGGTACAGGGAGTTTTCAAGAGACCCAGTACTTC
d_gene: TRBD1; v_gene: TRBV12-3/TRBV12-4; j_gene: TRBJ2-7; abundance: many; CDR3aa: CASSRGLTGGYEQYF; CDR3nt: TGTGCCAGCAGTCGCGGATTAACAGGGGGCTACGAGCAGTACTTC
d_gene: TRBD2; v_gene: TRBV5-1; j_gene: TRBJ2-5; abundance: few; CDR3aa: CASSQGLGPQETQYF; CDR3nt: TGCGCCAGCAGCCAGGGACTAGGGCCGCAAGAGACCCAGTACTTC
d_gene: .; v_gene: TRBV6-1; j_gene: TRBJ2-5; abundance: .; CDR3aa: CASSDIGDLEQETQYF; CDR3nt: TGTGCCAGCAGCGACATAGGGGACTTGGAGCAAGAGACCCAGTACTTC
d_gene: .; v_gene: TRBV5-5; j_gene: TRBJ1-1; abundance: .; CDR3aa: CATEQEGMNTEAFF; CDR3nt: TGTGCCACCGAACAGGAGGGGATGAACACTGAAGCTTTCTTT
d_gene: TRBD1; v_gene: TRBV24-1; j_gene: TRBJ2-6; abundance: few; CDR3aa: CATSDTGGAGGGANVLTF; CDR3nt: TGTGCCACCAGTGATACAGGGGGCGCAGGGGGTGGGGCCAACGTCCTGACTTTC
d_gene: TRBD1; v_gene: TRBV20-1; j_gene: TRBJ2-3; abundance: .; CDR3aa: CRIGQASTDTQYF; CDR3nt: TGCAGAATCGGACAGGCGAGCACAGATACGCAGTATTTT
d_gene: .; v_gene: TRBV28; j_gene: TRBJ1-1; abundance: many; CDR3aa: CASSPWLGQNTEAFF; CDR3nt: TGTGCCAGCAGTCCGTGGTTGGGACAAAACACTGAAGCTTTCTTT
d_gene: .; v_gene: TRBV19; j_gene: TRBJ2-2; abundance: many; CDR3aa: CASSTSGGANRELFF; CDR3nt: TGTGCCAGTAGTACGTCGGGGGGCGCTAACCGGGAGCTGTTTTTT
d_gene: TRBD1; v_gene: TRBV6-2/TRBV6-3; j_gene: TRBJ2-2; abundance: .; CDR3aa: CASSYAQGGTGELFF; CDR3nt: TGTGCCAGCAGTTACGCACAGGGGGGTACCGGGGAGCTGTTTTTT
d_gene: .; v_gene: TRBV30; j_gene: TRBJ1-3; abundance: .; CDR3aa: CAWSFRGNTIYF; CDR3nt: TGTGCCTGGAGTTTTCGTGGAAACACCATATATTTT
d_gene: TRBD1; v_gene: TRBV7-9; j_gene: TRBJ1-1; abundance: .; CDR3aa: CASSLSAGGPEAFF; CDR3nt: TGTGCCAGCAGCTTATCGGCAGGGGGTCCTGAAGCTTTCTTT
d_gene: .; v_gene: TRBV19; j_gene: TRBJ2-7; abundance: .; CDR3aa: CASSIGGRPLYEQYF; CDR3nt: TGTGCCAGTAGTATAGGAGGGCGCCCACTCTACGAGCAGTACTTC
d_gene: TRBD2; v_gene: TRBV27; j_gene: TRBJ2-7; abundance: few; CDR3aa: CASSGLGNYEQYF; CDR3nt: TGTGCCAGCAGTGGACTAGGAAACTACGAGCAGTACTTC
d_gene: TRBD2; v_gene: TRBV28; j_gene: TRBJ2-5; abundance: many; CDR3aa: CASSLPSGEETQYF; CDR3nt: TGTGCCAGCAGTTTGCCTAGCGGGGAAGAGACCCAGTACTTC
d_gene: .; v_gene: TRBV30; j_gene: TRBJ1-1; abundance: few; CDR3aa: CAWSEGPLNTEAFF; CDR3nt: TGTGCCTGGAGTGAAGGCCCGCTGAACACTGAAGCTTTCTTT
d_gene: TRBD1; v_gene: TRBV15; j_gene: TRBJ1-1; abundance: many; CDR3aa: CATSRVWAGGTEAFF; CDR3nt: TGTGCCACCAGCAGAGTATGGGCAGGGGGCACTGAAGCTTTCTTT
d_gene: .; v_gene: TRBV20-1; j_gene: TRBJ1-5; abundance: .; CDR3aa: CSARDGTTSNQPQHF; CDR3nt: TGCAGTGCTAGAGACGGGACGACGAGCAATCAGCCCCAGCATTTT
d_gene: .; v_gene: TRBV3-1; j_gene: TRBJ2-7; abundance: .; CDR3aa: CASSQDLRPSEQYF; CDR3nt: TGTGCCAGCAGCCAAGATCTAAGACCCTCTGAGCAGTACTTC
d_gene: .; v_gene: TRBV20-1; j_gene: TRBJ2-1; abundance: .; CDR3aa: CSASLWRDFLNEQFF; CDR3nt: TGCAGTGCTAGCCTTTGGCGGGACTTTCTCAATGAGCAGTTCTTC
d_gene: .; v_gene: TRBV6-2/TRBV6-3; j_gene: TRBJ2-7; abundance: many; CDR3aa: CASSIGHEQYF; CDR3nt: TGTGCCAGCAGTATTGGTCACGAGCAGTACTTC
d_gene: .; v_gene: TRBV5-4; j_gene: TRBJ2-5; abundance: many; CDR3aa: CASSLDAQETQYF; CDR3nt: TGTGCCAGCAGCTTGGACGCTCAAGAGACCCAGTACTTC
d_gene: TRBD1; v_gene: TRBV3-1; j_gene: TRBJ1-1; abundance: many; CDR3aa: CASSQEVGTGTAFF; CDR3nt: TGTGCCAGCAGCCAAGAGGTTGGGACAGGGACCGCTTTCTTT
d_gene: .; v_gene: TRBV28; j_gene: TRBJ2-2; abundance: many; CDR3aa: CASSFAGIGELFF; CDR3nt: TGTGCCAGCAGTTTCGCGGGGATCGGGGAGCTGTTTTTT
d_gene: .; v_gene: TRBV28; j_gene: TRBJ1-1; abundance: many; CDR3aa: CASSPPGSENTEAFF; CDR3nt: TGTGCCAGCAGTCCTCCGGGGAGTGAGAACACTGAAGCTTTCTTT
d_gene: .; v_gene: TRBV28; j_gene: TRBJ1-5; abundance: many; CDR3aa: CASSSRTEDWDQPQHF; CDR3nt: TGTGCCAGCAGTTCCCGAACGGAGGATTGGGATCAGCCCCAGCATTTT
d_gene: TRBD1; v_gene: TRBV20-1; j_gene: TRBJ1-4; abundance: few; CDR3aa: CSARDPTGGGEKLFF; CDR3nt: TGCAGTGCTAGAGATCCCACAGGGGGTGGCGAAAAACTGTTTTTT
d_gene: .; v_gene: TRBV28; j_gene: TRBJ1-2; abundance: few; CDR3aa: CASSFLQGGISGYTF; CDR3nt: TGTGCCAGCAGCTTCCTACAGGGTGGTATAAGTGGCTACACCTTC
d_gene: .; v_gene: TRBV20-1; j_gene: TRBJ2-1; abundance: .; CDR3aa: CSARDWVSSSYNEQFF; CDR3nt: TGCAGTGCTAGAGATTGGGTCTCCAGCTCCTACAATGAGCAGTTCTTC
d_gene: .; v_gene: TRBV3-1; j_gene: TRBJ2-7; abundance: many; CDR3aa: CASSQRGAYEQYF; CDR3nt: TGTGCCAGCAGCCAAAGGGGCGCGTACGAGCAGTACTTC
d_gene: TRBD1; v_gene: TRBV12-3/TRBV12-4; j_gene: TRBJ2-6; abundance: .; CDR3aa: CASSDRGSGTGANVLTF; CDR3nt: TGTGCCAGCAGTGACAGGGGATCGGGAACTGGGGCCAACGTCCTGACTTTC
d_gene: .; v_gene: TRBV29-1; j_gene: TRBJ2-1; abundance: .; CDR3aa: CSSRGGRDYNEQFF; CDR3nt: TGCAGCTCAAGGGGGGGGCGGGATTACAATGAGCAGTTCTTC
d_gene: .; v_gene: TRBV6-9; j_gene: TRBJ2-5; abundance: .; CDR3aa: CASSYADSQETQYF; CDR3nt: TGTGCCAGCAGTTACGCGGACAGCCAAGAGACCCAGTACTTC
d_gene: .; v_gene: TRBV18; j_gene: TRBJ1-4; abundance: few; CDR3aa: CASSPAPATNEKLFF; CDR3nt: TGTGCCAGCTCACCAGCGCCTGCAACTAATGAAAAACTGTTTTTT
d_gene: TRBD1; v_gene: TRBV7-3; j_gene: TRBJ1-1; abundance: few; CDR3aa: CASSLSGQGEAFF; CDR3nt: TGTGCCAGCAGCTTAAGCGGACAGGGCGAAGCTTTCTTT
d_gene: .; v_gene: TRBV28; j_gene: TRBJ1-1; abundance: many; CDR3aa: CASSPSWTGNTEAFF; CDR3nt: TGTGCCAGCAGTCCCTCCTGGACGGGGAACACTGAAGCTTTCTTT